Listed here are 29 T cell receptor beta chains from one sample, sequenced in a study of shared clonotypes between healthy human individuals. TCRdb keeps only in-frame clones here, not all; method: immunoSEQ multiplex PCR. The data contain over 2,000,000 clones, 85% to 95% of them singletons. Terminally differentiated effector memory CD45RA+ cells were excluded from the naive CD8 cells, which were CD45RO-negative and positively selected for CCR7. Sequencing was done on a sample of naive CD8+ T cells from PBMCs. The receptor source for this set is a man aged 18 to 30 in good health. Some clones in this sample may be carry-over from other donors' samples.

This clone has a single count. The V call is TRBV27, the J call TRBJ2-1, with TRBD1 identical over 8 bases. V trimming: 7 bases; J trimming: 7 bases; junction bases outside the gene matches: 9. The germline CDR1 and CDR2 sequences are MNHEY and SMNVEV (reference sequence). CDR3 length equals 14 residues. This CDR3 reads CASTLDRGGNEQFF. CDR3 in DNA: TGTGCCAGCACTCTAGACAGGGGTGGAAATGAGCAGTTCTTC.

The chain is built from TRBV6-1 and TRBJ2-5; 13 bases agree with TRBD2. Trimming at V came to 2 bases and at J to 10 bases, leaving 7 bases not matched to a gene. Germline V gene lookup returns CDR1 MNHNS and CDR2 SASEGT. The CDR3 is 15 residues long. The CDR3 sequence: CASSEWGLAGQDQYF. DNA for the CDR3: TGTGCCAGCAGTGAATGGGGACTAGCGGGACAAGACCAGTACTTC.

The J gene is TRBJ1-5, the V gene TRBV19; TRBD1 agrees at 8 bases. The CDR3 spans 15 residues. V lost 10 bases, J lost 1 base, and 9 bases stayed unmatched. Per germline, CDR1 LNHDA and CDR2 SQIVND (reference sequence). The CDR3 loop is CATRKDRGSNQPQHF. CDR3 DNA sequence: TGTGCCACACGTAAAGACAGGGGAAGCAATCAGCCCCAGCATTTT.

This chain links TRBV12-5 with TRBJ2-5, with TRBD1 as a possible D gene (6 bases). CDR3 length: 16 residues. V was pared by 3 bases and J by 4 bases, with 18 bases between. Germline V CDR1 and CDR2: LGHNT, FRNRAP. CDR3 protein: CASGFIKAGAGETQYF. The CDR3 bases are TGTGCTAGTGGTTTTATAAAGGCAGGGGCAGGAGAGACCCAGTACTTC.

The chain employs TRBV7-8 and TRBJ2-7, with 8 bases lining up with TRBD1. This CDR3 is built from 14 residues. CDR1 and CDR2 (germline): SGHVS, FQNEAQ. The junction had 7 bases not matched to a gene; V was cut back by 5 bases and J by 4 bases. The CDR3 DNA reads TGTGCCAGCAGCCCCGGACAGGGTCTATACGAGCAGTACTTC. Amino acids: CASSPGQGLYEQYF.

The chain combines TRBV13 with TRBJ2-7; 7 nucleotides agree with TRBD1. The germline V gene encodes CDR1 PRHDT and CDR2 FYEKMQ (reference sequence). V shed 0 bases and J 6 bases; nucleotides not matched to a gene: 5. CDR3 size: 14 residues. CDR3 amino acids: CASSLGPGGSEQYF. The CDR3 DNA reads TGTGCCAGCAGCTTAGGTCCAGGGGGTAGCGAGCAGTACTTC.

The rearrangement links TRBV25-1 to TRBJ2-1, with 8 bases identical to TRBD2. This CDR3 has 14 residues. Germline V gives CDR1 MGHDK, CDR2 SYGVNS. V dropped 6 bases and J dropped 3; count of bases not matched to a gene: 4. The CDR3 bases are TGTGCCAGCAGCTCCCGGGGGGGCTACAATGAGCAGTTCTTC. This translates into CASSSRGGYNEQFF. Complete variable domain (other parts from reference TRBV25-1 and TRBJ2-1): EADIYQTPRYLVIGTGKKITLECSQTMGHDKMYWYQQDPGMELHLIHYSYGVNSTEKGDLSSESTVSRIRTEHFPLTLESARPSHTSQYLCASSSRGGYNEQFFGPGTRLTVL.

This clone came up once. This CDR3 is also generated by other DNA sequences in the sample. The chain combines TRBV7-9 with TRBJ1-5; D possibly corresponds to TRBD1 (6 bases). This CDR3 has 14 residues. Looked up from germline, CDR1 is SEHNR and CDR2 is FQNEAQ (reference sequence). V was clipped by 1 base and J by 5 bases, with 9 bases between them. The chain's CDR3 is CASSLGGGDQPQHF. In DNA form, the CDR3 reads TGTGCCAGCAGCTTAGGTGGGGGCGATCAGCCCCAGCATTTT.

This clone was recorded once. This rearrangement joins TRBV28 to TRBJ1-5; D is possibly TRBD1 (5 bases). This CDR3 has 16 amino acids. V lost 5 bases and J lost 0, with 14 bases in between. Germline V gene sequence: CDR1 MDHEN, CDR2 SYDVKM. CDR3 sequence (DNA): TGTGCCAGCAGTGGTATCTCGGGGACTAGCAATCAGCCCCAGCATTTT. This codes for CASSGISGTSNQPQHF.

Note on this clone: Other DNA sequences from this sample encode an identical CDR3 as well. The chain carries TRBV18 and TRBJ2-3; 13 bases match TRBD2. Germline CDR1 and CDR2: KGHSH and LQKENI. This CDR3 is built from 17 residues. Losses at the gene ends were 0 bases for V and 4 bases for J; bases not matched to a gene: 4. CDR3 nucleotide sequence: TGTGCCAGCTCACCACCAGGACTAGCGGGAGTGTCAGATACGCAGTATTTT. Encoded protein: CASSPPGLAGVSDTQYF.

The chain links TRBV28 to TRBJ2-7; TRBD2 matches 7 bases. This CDR3 is built from 14 residues. Germline V CDR1 and CDR2: MDHEN, SYDVKM. V trimming: 3 bases; J trimming: 0 bases; junction bases outside the gene matches: 2. The DNA of the CDR3 is TGTGCCAGCAGTTTTGAGCGGGACTCCTACGAGCAGTACTTC. It is translated as CASSFERDSYEQYF.

As to this clone: Other DNA sequences of this sample code for an identical CDR3. This chain joins TRBV11-2 and TRBJ2-3; 7 positions agree with TRBD2. The CDR3 has 15 residues. Trimming cost V 1 base and J 3 bases; bases outside gene matches: 4. CDR1 and CDR2 from the germline V gene are SGHAT and FQNNGV. Here the CDR3 DNA reads TGTGCCAGCAGCTTAGTACTAGCGAGTACAGATACGCAGTATTTT. Translated: CASSLVLASTDTQYF.

Notes on this clone: Other DNA sequences of this sample code for an identical CDR3. The genes are TRBV28 and TRBJ2-7, with D unresolved. The CDR3 consists of 11 residues. Trimming pared 1 base from V and 6 bases from J, leaving 4 bases between. Per the germline V gene, CDR1 is MDHEN and CDR2 is SYDVKM. CDR3 amino acids: CASSLLGEQYF. DNA for the CDR3: TGTGCCAGCAGTTTATTAGGCGAGCAGTACTTC.

The chain has TRBV5-6 and TRBJ2-7; 7 nucleotides line up with TRBD1. J gave up 2 bases and V 3 bases, and 5 bases lay outside the gene matches. The V gene's germline CDR1 is SGHDT and CDR2 YYEEEE. This CDR3 contains 14 residues. The CDR3 DNA reads TGTGCCAGCAGCTCAATTCAGGGGGCCTACGAGCAGTACTTC. Amino acids: CASSSIQGAYEQYF.

This chain joins TRBV6-5 and TRBJ1-2, with D possibly being TRBD1 (5 bases). The CDR3 has 13 residues. Trimming took off 0 bases at V and 8 bases at J, with 10 bases between the two ends. CDR1 MNHEY and CDR2 SVGAGI come from the germline V gene. DNA of the CDR3: TGTGCCAGCAGTTACTCGACGGGGGAGGGCTACACCTTC. Translation gives CASSYSTGEGYTF.

In nucleotides, the CDR3 is TGTGCCAGTACCGACGGACAGGGTTTCGACAATGAGCAGTTCTTC. Encoded protein: CASTDGQGFDNEQFF. The J gene is TRBJ2-1, the V gene TRBV19; TRBD1 aligns across 8 bases. CDR1 is LNHDA, CDR2 SQIVND, per germline (reference sequence). Unmatched junction bases numbered 10, after V lost 7 bases and J lost 5 bases. The CDR3 runs 15 residues.

V and J are TRBV7-2 and TRBJ2-7; D may be TRBD2 (6 bases). The V end lost 1 base, the J end lost 5 bases, and 24 bases lay between the germline ends. Germline CDR1 is SGHTA and CDR2 is FQGNSA. This CDR3 has 18 residues. CDR3 coding DNA: TGTGCCAGCAGCTTAGTGCCATCCCGGCCGGGGGTAGTCCACGAGCAGTACTTC. It codes for CASSLVPSRPGVVHEQYF.

The chain combines TRBV7-9 with TRBJ2-1, with 14 bases identical to TRBD2. V dropped 2 bases and J dropped 6; count of bases not matched to a gene: 3. The CDR3 length is 16 residues. Looked up from germline, CDR1 is SEHNR and CDR2 is FQNEAQ (reference sequence). CDR3 protein: CASSLPTSGRANEQFF. DNA for the CDR3: TGTGCCAGCAGCTTACCGACTAGCGGGAGGGCCAATGAGCAGTTCTTC.

V and J are TRBV28 and TRBJ2-7; 7 bases align to TRBD1. The J segment lost 2 bases and the V segment lost 7 bases, leaving 8 bases of the junction unmatched. The germline CDR1 and CDR2 sequences are MDHEN and SYDVKM. This CDR3 comprises 14 residues. The CDR3 spells CASTGQRGPYEQYF. In nucleotides, the CDR3 is TGTGCCAGCACCGGACAGAGGGGGCCCTACGAGCAGTACTTC.

The chain links TRBV11-2 to TRBJ1-2; maybe TRBD1 (6 bases). Trimming removed 4 bases at V and 6 bases at J, with 15 bases between. The germline CDR1 and CDR2 sequences are SGHAT and FQNNGV. This CDR3 is built from 14 residues. The CDR3 DNA reads as TGTGCCAGCAGCTGGAGTGCAGGGGATAATGGCTACACCTTC. Protein product: CASSWSAGDNGYTF.

In its sample, this clone was seen a few times. The chain uses TRBV29-1 and TRBJ1-1; tentative D call: TRBD1 (5 bases). There are 12 residues in the CDR3. CDR1 and CDR2 from the germline V gene are SQVTM and ANQGSEA. Written as DNA, the CDR3 is TGCAGGAGGTCAGGGTGGGTCACTGAAGCTTTCTTT. Residues: CRRSGWVTEAFF.

The chain has TRBV9 and TRBJ2-4; D unresolved. The V gene's germline CDR1 is SGDLS and CDR2 YYNGEE. V gave up 4 bases and J gave up 3 bases, with 11 bases separating them. The CDR3 totals 14 residues. The CDR3 DNA reads as TGTGCCAGCAGCCCCCTGAGTTTCAAAAACATTCAGTACTTC. Its protein product is CASSPLSFKNIQYF. Full variable domain (remainder filled in from reference TRBV9 and TRBJ2-4): DSGVTQTPKHLITATGQRVTLRCSPRSGDLSVYWYQQSLDQGLQFLIQYYNGEERAKGNILERFSAQQFPDLHSELNLSSLELGDSALYFCASSPLSFKNIQYFGAGTRLSVL.

This chain links TRBV19 with TRBJ2-1; D is uncertain. Germline CDR1 LNHDA, CDR2 SQIVND (reference sequence). Trimming took off 5 bases at V and 9 bases at J, with 14 bases between the two ends. The CDR3 has 13 residues. The CDR3 reads CASSLELGGEQFF. CDR3 sequence (DNA): TGTGCCAGTAGTTTGGAATTAGGCGGTGAGCAGTTCTTC.

The CDR3 sequence is CASSQKKDGGRTGELFF. The CDR3 region has the DNA TGTGCCAGCAGCCAAAAGAAGGACGGGGGGAGGACCGGGGAGCTGTTTTTT. The gene calls are TRBV4-2 and TRBJ2-2; 7 bases agree with TRBD2. The CDR3 has 17 amino acids. Germline trimming cut 2 bases from V and 5 bases from J; bases unmatched to any gene: 11. Germline CDR1 is LGHNA and CDR2 is YNFKEQ.

The V call is TRBV2, the J call TRBJ1-5; D remains unclear. V dropped 6 bases and J dropped 2 bases, with 14 bases sitting between them. CDR3 size: 15 residues. The germline gives CDR1 SNHLY, CDR2 FYNNEI. The chain's CDR3 is CASRLSVSGNQPQHF. CDR3 bases: TGTGCCAGCAGGCTGTCTGTATCCGGCAATCAGCCCCAGCATTTT.

This clone was counted once. The rearrangement uses TRBV11-2 and TRBJ2-6; D unclear. The V and J ends lost 2 bases and 1 base respectively, with 9 bases between them. This CDR3 has 16 amino acids. Germline-derived CDR1 and CDR2 are SGHAT and FQNNGV. The CDR3 nucleotides are TGTGCCAGCAGCTTATTTTGGGGATCTGGGGCCAACGTCCTGACTTTC. Translating gives CASSLFWGSGANVLTF.

The J gene is TRBJ2-5, the V gene TRBV28, with a possible D match to TRBD2 (6 bases). Germline assignment: CDR1 MDHEN and CDR2 SYDVKM. This CDR3 spans 15 amino acids. The V gene lost 3 bases and the J gene lost 5 bases, with 16 bases spanning the gap. As DNA, the CDR3 is TGTGCCAGCAGTTTCGGTAGCGGTTTCTCCGAGACCCAGTACTTC. Amino acid sequence: CASSFGSGFSETQYF.

CDR3 loop: CASSLWTGGQGVSEQYF. In DNA form, the CDR3 reads TGTGCCAGCAGTTTATGGACAGGTGGGCAGGGGGTTTCCGAGCAGTACTTC. The rearrangement uses TRBV27 and TRBJ2-7; 7 bases line up with TRBD1. Germline V CDR1 and CDR2: MNHEY, SMNVEV (reference sequence). With V trimmed by 1 base and J by 6 bases, 15 bases remained unmatched. The CDR3 is made up of 17 amino acids.

The chain employs TRBV19 and TRBJ1-5; D is ambiguous. Trimming pared 3 bases from V and 6 bases from J, leaving 18 bases between. The CDR3 runs to 16 residues. Per germline, CDR1 LNHDA and CDR2 SQIVND (reference sequence). The CDR3 region has the DNA TGTGCCAGTAGTATGAGAGGAGAAGGATCCGGTCAGCCCCAGCATTTT. Translating gives CASSMRGEGSGQPQHF.